Listed below are T cell receptor beta chains from one sample, sequenced in a study of cytotoxic CD8 clonotypes in ibrutinib-treated CLL. Assay used: immunoSEQ multiplex PCR; TCRdb lists only in-frame clones, some missing. This sample yields 250,000 to 350,000 clones, of which approximately 76% are seen a single time; about 6% belongs to the top ten. The source was PBMCs, collected at disease progression, from a patient treated with ibrutinib. The receptor source for this set is a human donor with chronic lymphocytic leukemia. Both conserved end residues are part of each CDR3. The D gene is left open where the match is weak. The listing skips clone size in some rows; elsewhere it reads once, few, many or a size class.

d_call	v_call	j_call	clone_size	cdr3_nt	cdr3_aa
TRBD1	TRBV9	TRBJ2-7	few	TGTGCCAGCAGCGTAGGAGGACAGGGGGCGCAAGAGCAGTACTTC	CASSVGGQGAQEQYF
.	TRBV9	TRBJ2-2	few	TGTGCCAGCAGCGTGGGAACCGGGGAGCTGTTTTTT	CASSVGTGELFF
TRBD1	TRBV5-4	TRBJ2-7	once	TGTGCCAGCAGCCCTTCGGGACAGGGCACCTACGAGCAGTACTTC	CASSPSGQGTYEQYF
TRBD2	TRBV7-9	TRBJ2-1	once	TGTGCCAGCAGCTTAGACCTAGCGGGCGGCTACAATGAGCAGTTCTTC	CASSLDLAGGYNEQFF
.	TRBV6-1	TRBJ2-5	.	TGTGCCAGCAGTGTCAGAAGCGGAGAGACCCAGTACTTC	CASSVRSGETQYF
.	TRBV21-1	TRBJ1-5	few	TGTGCCAGCGGGACAGAAAATCAGCCCCAGCATTTT	CASGTENQPQHF
.	TRBV7-9	TRBJ2-1	.	TGTGCCAGCATGGTAGGGTTAACCTACAATGAGCAGTTCTTC	CASMVGLTYNEQFF
.	TRBV7-9	TRBJ2-5	once	TGTGCCAGCAGCTTAGGCAGGTACCAAGAGACCCAGTACTTC	CASSLGRYQETQYF
.	TRBV2	TRBJ2-7	few	TGTGCCAGCGAAACAGCGAGGCTCGAGCAGTACTTC	CASETARLEQYF
TRBD1	TRBV19	TRBJ2-7	.	TGTGCCAGTCGACAGGGGTACGAGCAGTACTTC	CASRQGYEQYF
.	TRBV30	TRBJ2-3	.	TGTGCCTGGAGTGGGGGGGGGCTCGCAGATACGCAGTATTTT	CAWSGGGLADTQYF